The 11 T cell receptor beta chains reported below all come from one sample, sequenced in a study of CD8 T cells in ankylosing spondylitis. A single record per CDR3 protein comes from TCRdb applying MiXCR to the 5' RACE reads. The profile covers about 250,000 distinct CDR3 sequences, with 32% appearing a single time and approximately 4% taken by the ten largest. Sequencing was done on a sample of blood, either unsorted or a sorted T cell fraction (not recorded which). The receptors shown here come from a male donor with ankylosing spondylitis or in good health (not recorded which).

The chain recombines TRBV6-5 with TRBJ2-1; D is uncertain. The length of the CDR3 is 13 residues. V dropped 1 base and J dropped 6 bases, with 7 bases sitting between them. Germline values: CDR1 MNHEY, CDR2 SVGAGI. The CDR3 is CASSYYLGNEQFF. The CDR3 nucleotides are TGTGCCAGCAGTTACTACCTGGGCAATGAGCAGTTCTTC.

This clonotype was seen just once. This chain uses TRBV11-1 with TRBJ2-3, with 12 bases identical to TRBD2. In germline, CDR1 is SGHAT, CDR2 FQDESV (reference sequence). This CDR3 spans 18 amino acids. V was clipped by 5 bases and J by 1 base; unmatched bases: 10. In nucleotides, the CDR3 is TGTGCCAGCAGCCCCACGACTCGACTAGCGGGGGGCACAGATACGCAGTATTTT. Amino acid sequence: CASSPTTRLAGGTDTQYF.

The J gene is TRBJ2-2, the V gene TRBV11-1; 9 bases agree with TRBD1. The germline V gene encodes CDR1 SGHAT and CDR2 FQDESV (reference sequence). The CDR3 loop spans 20 amino acids. The J segment lost 2 bases and the V segment lost 5 bases, leaving 18 bases of the junction unmatched. The CDR3 bases are TGTGCCAGCAGCCATTTGGACAGGGGATATCCCCTACCTAACACCGGGGAGCTGTTTTTT. Protein product: CASSHLDRGYPLPNTGELFF.

The V call is TRBV6-1, the J call TRBJ2-6; unclear D gene. This CDR3 contains 16 residues. The germline V gene has CDR1 MNHNS and CDR2 SASEGT. Deletions cut 6 bases from V and 0 bases from J, with 12 bases between. CDR3 coding DNA: TGTGCCAGCAGCCAAGGACGACACTCTGGGGCCAACGTCCTGACTTTC. Protein sequence: CASSQGRHSGANVLTF.

CDR3 in DNA: TGCGCCAGCCACGACCCGGGGAACACTGAAGCTTTCTTT. Protein sequence: CASHDPGNTEAFF. The V and J genes are TRBV5-1 and TRBJ1-1; D gene ambiguous. The V end lost 7 bases, the J end lost 1 base, and 11 bases lay between the germline ends. The CDR3 runs 13 residues. Germline V CDR1 and CDR2: SGHRS, YFSETQ.

The chain recombines TRBV20-1 with TRBJ1-6; 7 positions agree with TRBD1. The V gene end was trimmed by 0 bases and the J gene end by 7 bases; junction bases not matched to a gene: 9. The CDR3 totals 16 residues. CDR1 is DFQATT and CDR2 is SNEGSKA in the germline V gene (reference sequence). CDR3 sequence reads: CSAREPYRGTNSPLHF. Here the CDR3 DNA reads TGCAGTGCTAGAGAACCCTACAGGGGAACAAATTCACCCCTCCACTTT.

This clonotype was recorded a few times. V is TRBV20-1 and J is TRBJ2-1; 10 nucleotides match TRBD2. Germline-derived CDR1 and CDR2 are DFQATT and SNEGSKA (reference sequence). Losses at the gene ends were 3 bases for V and 3 bases for J; bases not matched to a gene: 8. The CDR3 sequence is 16 residues long. The CDR3 DNA sequence: TGCAGTGCTAGGTCTAGCGGGGGCGGCCTCTACAATGAGCAGTTCTTC. Its translation: CSARSSGGGLYNEQFF.

This clonotype was seen more than once but under ten times. V gene TRBV9 combines with J gene TRBJ1-2, with no clear D. Germline CDR1 reads SGDLS; CDR2 reads YYNGEE. V dropped 6 bases and J dropped 2 bases, with 11 bases sitting between them. This CDR3 region has 13 residues. CDR3 amino acids: CASTPDGNYGYTF. CDR3 coding DNA: TGTGCCAGCACCCCGGACGGGAACTATGGCTACACCTTC.

This clonotype was detected a few times. V is TRBV11-2 and J is TRBJ2-7, with TRBD1 as a possible D gene (7 bases). Germline V gene data show CDR1 as SGHAT and CDR2 as FQNNGV. This CDR3 spans 16 amino acids. The ends were cut back, 5 bases at V and 9 bases at J, with 26 bases in the middle. CDR3 bases: TGTGCCAGCAGCCTTACACCGGGACAGCACGTGGGGGGGCAGTACTTC. It translates to CASSLTPGQHVGGQYF.

V usage is TRBV5-1 and J usage is TRBJ2-7; D possibly corresponds to TRBD2 (6 bases). In germline, CDR1 is SGHRS, CDR2 YFSETQ. The CDR3 is 14 residues long. With 3 bases removed from V and 1 base from J, the gap between germline ends came to 11 bases. Written as DNA, the CDR3 is TGCGCCAGCAGCTCCGCCGGGACTTCCTACGAGCAGTACTTC. Translated: CASSSAGTSYEQYF.

This clonotype has more than one count but fewer than ten. The genes are TRBV20-1 and TRBJ2-7, with a tentative D call TRBD1 (6 bases). This CDR3 comprises 15 residues. Trimming left V 0 bases short and J 5 bases short, with 17 bases between. Germline-derived CDR1 and CDR2 are DFQATT and SNEGSKA (reference sequence). The CDR3 nucleotides are TGCAGTGCTAGAGATCCCAGGGGCGATGGGGACGAGCAGTACTTC. Protein product: CSARDPRGDGDEQYF.